This T cell receptor (beta chain) is drawn from a study of CD8 T cells in Susac syndrome. cDNA came from about 0.5 to 1 ug RNA primed by random hexamers. TCRdb re-derived calls from the immunoSEQ multiplex PCR reads in MiXCR, one entry per CDR3 protein. The table shows about 150,000 distinct CDR3 sequences, with 80% to 95% occurring only once. TCR beta from blood CD8+ and CD4+ T cells was sequenced. The multiple sclerosis controls were treatment-naive patients affected by stable or active relapsing-remitting disease. The CDR3 runs to 15 residues. Germline-derived CDR1 and CDR2 are PRHDT and FYEKMQ (reference sequence). Trimming took off 2 bases at V and 10 bases at J, with 15 bases between the two ends.

The receptor was derived from a human donor with multiple sclerosis. Specimen: CD4+ T cells from PBMCs. The V gene is TRBV13, the J gene TRBJ1-6; a possible D gene is TRBD1 (6 bases). The CDR3 region is CASSLQGPQGSPLHF. DNA for the CDR3: TGTGCCAGCAGCTTACAGGGTCCCCAGGGGTCACCCCTCCACTTT.